This TCR beta chain emerged from a study of blood T cells in healthy people across ages. This clonotype was detected ten times or more. Relative to the germline gene, one junction end is altered; a read error may explain this. Germline V CDR1 and CDR2: SGHRS, YFSETQ. The CDR3 runs 12 residues. The authors ran a second PCR of about 6 to 11 cycles using a sample-barcoded 5' primer and a J-beta primer mix. TCRdb reanalysed the 5' RACE reads using MiXCR and keeps one entry per CDR3 protein. The sample records around 1,500,000 distinct CDR3 sequences, roughly 27% being singletons. This clonotype was sampled from a woman younger than 45 in good health. The sequenced sample consisted of blood. The gene calls are TRBV5-1 and TRBJ1-1; D unclear. The CDR3 region is CASSYSNTEAFF. The CDR3 bases are TGTGCCAGCAGTTACTCGAACACTGAAGCTTTCTTT.